This T cell receptor beta chain derives from a study of blood T cell repertoires in COVID-19. Study as a whole: COVID-19 samples, acute and convalescent, were from the United States, Italy and Spain. Sources were T cells, B-cell-depleted T cells, or PBMCs; the material itself was cDNA or gDNA.

This clone was observed a handful of times. Authors' processing steps: Amplifying reference gene primers gave estimates of nucleated cell counts. This table comes from immunoSEQ multiplex PCR, and its TCRdb copy is limited to in-frame clones, with some not included. The V and J calls and clone size are taken from that table; D and trimming were inferred from the DNA. The sample includes roughly 37,000 clones, around 80% of them seen just once. CDR1 is MNHNY and CDR2 is SVGAGI in the germline V gene (reference sequence). After removal of 6 bases from V and 6 bases from J, the junction contained 10 bases not matched to a gene. The length of the CDR3 is 14 residues.

The sequencing sample was made of peripheral blood. The J gene is TRBJ2-7, the V gene TRBV6-6; 8 bases fit TRBD2. The receptor comes from a man between 60 and 70 years old with acute or convalescent COVID-19. CDR3 nucleotide sequence: TGTGCCAGCAGCGTAGCGGGGCGGGGTGGCGAGCAGTACTTC. Its protein is CASSVAGRGGEQYF.